This TCR beta chain was sequenced in a study of tumor and adjacent non-tumor tissue in lung cancer. Regarding the study as a whole: Tumor TCR diversity, when higher, was linked to shorter survival.

Germline CDR1 and CDR2: MGHRA and YSYEKL. The CDR3 sequence is 13 residues long. No cell sorting was done before RNA was extracted from the tissue. More than 3 cm separated this lung sample from the edge of the tumor. Notes on this clonotype: What it binds is not known. At one of its ends the junction is not consistent with the germline gene, which may arise from a read error.

Three rounds of nested PCR, following a modified ARM-PCR protocol, produced the TCRbeta library. TCRdb called the multiplex PCR reads again in MiXCR, with one record for every CDR3 protein. The repertoire holds roughly 44,000 distinct CDR3 sequences, with more than 60% as singletons. The chain links TRBV4-1 to TRBJ1-5, with D possibly matching TRBD1 (5 bases). Sequenced sample: distant non-tumor lung tissue. The source is a woman in her thirties or forties with non-small cell lung cancer. CDR3 residues: CASSRGENQPQHF. The CDR3 DNA reads as TGCGCCAGCAGTAGAGGGGAGAATCAGCCCCAACATTTT.